A selection of T cell receptor beta chains follows, all from one sample in a study of CD8 T cells in ankylosing spondylitis. TCRdb re-called the 5' RACE reads with MiXCR, one entry per CDR3 protein. The sample lists approximately 88,000 distinct CDR3 sequences; about 8.1% were seen once. Sample: blood, either unsorted or a sorted T cell fraction (not recorded which). The receptors originated from a male donor with ankylosing spondylitis or in good health (not recorded which). The CDR3 runs from the conserved cysteine through the conserved F or W. The D gene is left open where the match is weak. Some rows have no size entry. The others give once, few or many, or a class for an expanded clone.

v_gene: TRBV29-1; d_gene: TRBD1; abundance: many; j_gene: TRBJ1-1; CDR3aa: CSVVVTGAEAFF; CDR3nt: TGCAGCGTAGTAGTGACAGGGGCTGAAGCTTTCTTT
v_gene: TRBV5-1; d_gene: .; abundance: many; j_gene: TRBJ2-7; CDR3aa: CASREGTPYEQYF; CDR3nt: TGCGCCAGCAGGGAGGGGACCCCCTACGAGCAGTACTTC
v_gene: TRBV12-3/TRBV12-4; d_gene: .; abundance: many; j_gene: TRBJ1-5; CDR3aa: CASSLQDYSNQPQHF; CDR3nt: TGTGCCAGCAGTTTACAGGATTATAGCAATCAGCCCCAGCATTTT
v_gene: TRBV19; d_gene: TRBD2; abundance: few; j_gene: TRBJ2-1; CDR3aa: CASSVTSGGAGYNEQFF; CDR3nt: TGTGCCAGTAGTGTGACTAGCGGGGGGGCTGGTTACAATGAGCAGTTCTTC
v_gene: TRBV19; d_gene: TRBD1; abundance: many; j_gene: TRBJ1-1; CDR3aa: CASSPLIGGQEEAFF; CDR3nt: TGTGCCAGTAGTCCGCTTATAGGGGGACAGGAAGAAGCTTTCTTT
v_gene: TRBV7-3; d_gene: .; abundance: many; j_gene: TRBJ2-7; CDR3aa: CASSLFPGPYEQYF; CDR3nt: TGTGCCAGCAGCTTATTCCCCGGTCCCTACGAGCAGTACTTC
v_gene: TRBV20-1; d_gene: .; abundance: many; j_gene: TRBJ2-3; CDR3aa: CSARDTETVTQYF; CDR3nt: TGCAGTGCTAGAGATACCGAGACCGTGACGCAGTATTTT
v_gene: TRBV9; d_gene: .; abundance: many; j_gene: TRBJ1-6; CDR3aa: CASSVSDSPLHF; CDR3nt: TGTGCCAGCAGCGTCTCTGATTCGCCCCTCCACTTT
v_gene: TRBV5-1; d_gene: .; abundance: many; j_gene: TRBJ2-3; CDR3aa: CASSLAIRSTDTQYF; CDR3nt: TGCGCCAGCAGCTTGGCCATCAGAAGCACAGATACGCAGTATTTT
v_gene: TRBV11-1; d_gene: TRBD1; abundance: many; j_gene: TRBJ1-4; CDR3aa: CASSHTGEGEKLFF; CDR3nt: TGTGCCAGCAGCCACACAGGGGAGGGTGAAAAACTGTTTTTT
v_gene: TRBV28; d_gene: TRBD2; abundance: many; j_gene: TRBJ2-3; CDR3aa: CASSHSRTSGGPTDTQYF; CDR3nt: TGTGCCAGCAGTCACTCCCGGACTAGCGGGGGGCCTACAGATACGCAGTATTTT
v_gene: TRBV29-1; d_gene: .; abundance: many; j_gene: TRBJ1-2; CDR3aa: CSVEVGPAGYGYTF; CDR3nt: TGCAGCGTTGAAGTTGGTCCGGCAGGATACGGCTACACCTTC
v_gene: TRBV28; d_gene: .; abundance: .; j_gene: TRBJ2-1; CDR3aa: CASSLLGSRAPGPSSYNEQFF; CDR3nt: TGTGCCAGCAGTTTATTGGGCTCGCGGGCCCCCGGCCCCTCATCCTACAATGAGCAGTTCTTC
v_gene: TRBV4-1; d_gene: .; abundance: many; j_gene: TRBJ2-3; CDR3aa: CASSHLIQKITDTQYF; CDR3nt: TGCGCCAGCAGCCATCTAATACAAAAGATCACAGATACGCAGTATTTT
v_gene: TRBV12-3/TRBV12-4; d_gene: TRBD1; abundance: .; j_gene: TRBJ2-6; CDR3aa: CASSIRDRGLGANVLTF; CDR3nt: TGTGCCAGCAGTATCCGGGACAGGGGGCTCGGGGCCAACGTCCTGACTTTC
v_gene: TRBV12-3/TRBV12-4; d_gene: TRBD2; abundance: few; j_gene: TRBJ2-7; CDR3aa: CASSFPPREGYEQYF; CDR3nt: TGTGCCAGCAGTTTCCCCCCAAGGGAGGGTTACGAGCAGTACTTC
v_gene: TRBV12-3/TRBV12-4; d_gene: .; abundance: many; j_gene: TRBJ1-1; CDR3aa: CASSENRVPEAFF; CDR3nt: TGTGCCAGCAGCGAGAACAGGGTCCCCGAAGCTTTCTTT
v_gene: TRBV7-7; d_gene: .; abundance: many; j_gene: TRBJ2-1; CDR3aa: CASSLDGGGNEQFF; CDR3nt: TGTGCTAGCAGCTTAGATGGAGGGGGCAATGAGCAGTTCTTC
v_gene: TRBV29-1; d_gene: TRBD2; abundance: many; j_gene: TRBJ2-1; CDR3aa: CSARGLAGGRNEQFF; CDR3nt: TGCAGCGCCCGGGGACTAGCGGGGGGGCGTAATGAGCAGTTCTTC
v_gene: TRBV7-2; d_gene: .; abundance: many; j_gene: TRBJ2-3; CDR3aa: CASSPLATDTQYF; CDR3nt: TGTGCCAGCAGCCCCCTGGCTACAGATACGCAGTATTTT
v_gene: TRBV28; d_gene: TRBD2; abundance: few; j_gene: TRBJ2-1; CDR3aa: CASSQSGDSSYNEQFF; CDR3nt: TGTGCCAGCAGCCAGAGCGGGGATAGCTCCTACAATGAGCAGTTCTTC
v_gene: TRBV9; d_gene: .; abundance: .; j_gene: TRBJ2-3; CDR3aa: CASSVGGFRTDTQYF; CDR3nt: TGTGCCAGCAGCGTAGGGGGGTTTCGCACAGATACGCAGTATTTT
v_gene: TRBV3-1; d_gene: TRBD2; abundance: .; j_gene: TRBJ2-5; CDR3aa: CASSLRTSQETQYF; CDR3nt: TGTGCCAGCAGCCTCCGGACTAGCCAAGAGACCCAGTACTTC
v_gene: TRBV6-5; d_gene: .; abundance: few; j_gene: TRBJ1-3; CDR3aa: CASSYGSSSGNTIYF; CDR3nt: TGTGCCAGCAGTTACGGGAGCTCCTCTGGAAACACCATATATTTT
v_gene: TRBV7-2; d_gene: TRBD1; abundance: .; j_gene: TRBJ1-6; CDR3aa: CASSFSPGQSRSPLHF; CDR3nt: TGTGCCAGCAGCTTCTCGCCGGGACAGTCTCGGTCACCCCTCCACTTT
v_gene: TRBV27; d_gene: .; abundance: many; j_gene: TRBJ1-2; CDR3aa: CASSTTDGGGYGYTF; CDR3nt: TGTGCCAGCAGTACCACGGACGGGGGGGGCTATGGCTACACCTTC
v_gene: TRBV6-1; d_gene: TRBD1; abundance: many; j_gene: TRBJ1-2; CDR3aa: CASRQGAGYGYTF; CDR3nt: TGTGCCAGCAGGCAGGGGGCCGGATATGGCTACACCTTC
v_gene: TRBV7-3; d_gene: TRBD1; abundance: .; j_gene: TRBJ2-7; CDR3aa: CASSLGSGGTYEQYF; CDR3nt: TGTGCCAGCAGCTTGGGGTCAGGGGGAACCTACGAGCAGTACTTC
v_gene: TRBV7-9; d_gene: .; abundance: .; j_gene: TRBJ1-1; CDR3aa: CASSEHRDTMEAFF; CDR3nt: TGTGCCAGCAGCGAGCACCGGGACACAATGGAAGCTTTCTTT
v_gene: TRBV27; d_gene: TRBD2; abundance: few; j_gene: TRBJ2-3; CDR3aa: CASRGAGVTDTQYF; CDR3nt: TGTGCCAGCAGAGGAGCGGGGGTCACAGATACGCAGTATTTT
v_gene: TRBV19; d_gene: .; abundance: few; j_gene: TRBJ2-1; CDR3aa: CASSTPKLLGPPANEQFF; CDR3nt: TGTGCCAGTAGTACCCCTAAACTATTGGGGCCCCCTGCCAATGAGCAGTTCTTC
v_gene: TRBV5-1; d_gene: .; abundance: many; j_gene: TRBJ2-3; CDR3aa: CASSLGGGAETQYF; CDR3nt: TGCGCCAGCAGCTTAGGAGGGGGGGCCGAAACGCAGTATTTT
v_gene: TRBV30; d_gene: .; abundance: .; j_gene: TRBJ2-3; CDR3aa: CAWAGADTQYF; CDR3nt: TGTGCCTGGGCAGGGGCAGATACGCAGTATTTT
v_gene: TRBV12-3/TRBV12-4; d_gene: .; abundance: many; j_gene: TRBJ2-3; CDR3aa: CASSFTDLGQYF; CDR3nt: TGTGCCAGCAGTTTTACTGACCTAGGCCAGTATTTT
v_gene: TRBV7-6; d_gene: .; abundance: many; j_gene: TRBJ1-1; CDR3aa: CASSLMAGENTEAFF; CDR3nt: TGTGCCAGCAGCTTAATGGCAGGGGAGAACACTGAAGCTTTCTTT
v_gene: TRBV6-5; d_gene: .; abundance: few; j_gene: TRBJ1-1; CDR3aa: CASSYSGGAFF; CDR3nt: TGTGCCAGCAGTTACAGTGGAGGAGCTTTCTTT
v_gene: TRBV7-8; d_gene: .; abundance: many; j_gene: TRBJ2-3; CDR3aa: CASSLERVSTDTQYF; CDR3nt: TGTGCCAGCAGCTTAGAGCGGGTTAGCACAGATACGCAGTATTTT
v_gene: TRBV5-1; d_gene: TRBD2; abundance: many; j_gene: TRBJ2-2; CDR3aa: CASSLWLAGGQNTGELFF; CDR3nt: TGCGCCAGCAGCTTGTGGCTAGCGGGGGGCCAGAACACCGGGGAGCTGTTTTTT
v_gene: TRBV7-9; d_gene: TRBD2; abundance: many; j_gene: TRBJ2-7; CDR3aa: CASSSTSGVNEQYF; CDR3nt: TGTGCCAGCAGCTCAACTAGCGGGGTGAACGAGCAGTACTTC
v_gene: TRBV12-3/TRBV12-4; d_gene: .; abundance: .; j_gene: TRBJ2-2; CDR3aa: CASSRTRDTGELFF; CDR3nt: TGTGCCAGCAGTCGAACCCGGGACACCGGGGAGCTGTTTTTT
v_gene: TRBV5-5; d_gene: .; abundance: many; j_gene: TRBJ1-1; CDR3aa: CASSFHSGAVEAFF; CDR3nt: TGTGCCAGCAGCTTTCATTCAGGGGCCGTAGAAGCTTTCTTT
v_gene: TRBV11-2; d_gene: .; abundance: many; j_gene: TRBJ2-7; CDR3aa: CASSLVGTSYPYEQYF; CDR3nt: TGTGCCAGCAGCTTAGTCGGGACGAGCTATCCCTACGAGCAGTACTTC
v_gene: TRBV27; d_gene: TRBD2; abundance: many; j_gene: TRBJ2-7; CDR3aa: CASSLGLAGFEQYF; CDR3nt: TGTGCCAGCAGTTTGGGTTTAGCGGGGTTCGAGCAGTACTTC
v_gene: TRBV6-6; d_gene: .; abundance: many; j_gene: TRBJ2-5; CDR3aa: CASSPASRETQYF; CDR3nt: TGTGCCAGCAGTCCGGCTAGTAGAGAGACCCAGTACTTC
v_gene: TRBV5-6; d_gene: TRBD1; abundance: many; j_gene: TRBJ2-2; CDR3aa: CASSNLPGQGSTGELFF; CDR3nt: TGTGCCAGCAGCAACCTCCCGGGACAGGGGTCCACCGGGGAGCTGTTTTTT
v_gene: TRBV7-8; d_gene: .; abundance: many; j_gene: TRBJ2-3; CDR3aa: CASSLEGPSTDTQYF; CDR3nt: TGTGCCAGCAGCTTAGAGGGGCCTAGCACAGATACGCAGTATTTT
v_gene: TRBV20-1; d_gene: .; abundance: many; j_gene: TRBJ1-1; CDR3aa: CSAPIGQPYTEAFF; CDR3nt: TGCAGTGCCCCGATTGGACAGCCCTACACTGAAGCTTTCTTT
v_gene: TRBV23-1; d_gene: TRBD1; abundance: many; j_gene: TRBJ2-7; CDR3aa: CASSQSQGYEQYF; CDR3nt: TGCGCCAGCAGTCAATCACAGGGGTACGAGCAGTACTTC
v_gene: TRBV20-1; d_gene: TRBD2; abundance: many; j_gene: TRBJ2-2; CDR3aa: CSASRGASGSIGELFF; CDR3nt: TGCAGTGCTTCACGCGGGGCTAGCGGGTCCATCGGGGAGCTGTTTTTT
v_gene: TRBV7-3; d_gene: TRBD1; abundance: few; j_gene: TRBJ2-1; CDR3aa: CASSSRQGADYEQFF; CDR3nt: TGTGCCAGCAGCTCTAGACAGGGGGCTGACTATGAGCAGTTCTTC
v_gene: TRBV29-1; d_gene: .; abundance: many; j_gene: TRBJ1-5; CDR3aa: CSPYSDPSANQPQHF; CDR3nt: TGCAGCCCCTACTCGGACCCCTCCGCCAATCAGCCCCAGCATTTT
v_gene: TRBV9; d_gene: TRBD1; abundance: many; j_gene: TRBJ1-1; CDR3aa: CASSGRTGGNTEAFF; CDR3nt: TGTGCCAGCAGCGGGCGGACAGGGGGGAACACTGAAGCTTTCTTT